This TCR beta chain was obtained from a study of T cells expressing NK-cell markers. On the study more broadly: CD3+CD56+NKG2C+, CD3+CD56+NKG2C- and CD3+CD56-NKG2C+ T cells, once sorted, supplied the TCR beta repertoires.

The CDR3 consists of 12 residues. The germline gives CDR1 ENHRY, CDR2 SYGVKD. TCRdb reprocessed the 5' RACE reads and stores each CDR3 protein as one record, lacking DNA. The specimen's table records a few hundred thousand distinct CDR3 sequences. The sample taken for sequencing was blood T cells: a sorted CD56 or NKG2C T cell subset, CD4+ or CD8+ T cells, or bulk PBMC T cells (not recorded which). V and J are TRBV10-3 and TRBJ2-3; TCRdb's D call, TRBD2, is unchecked because there is no DNA. The source is a man aged 18 to 29 in good health. The CDR3 region is CAIRGSGDTQYF.